Below, one T cell receptor beta chain is given with its context. The target of this receptor is not known. Base quality data are lacking; no much larger clone is found one base away. The CDR3 goes from the cysteine to the phenylalanine over 13 residues. CDR3 DNA only is kept here, 39 bases in frame from base 1. V is reduced by 10 bases and J by 6 bases, leaving a spacing of 17 bases between them. The germline V gene supplies CDR1 ENHRY and CDR2 SYGVKD. The sample belongs to a study of T cell responses to AZD1222 COVID-19 vaccine (dated by TCRdb to the early 2020s). Turning to the overall study: AZD1222 recipients given second doses at about 4 weeks or at about 12 weeks were pooled, since spike-specific TCR depth and breadth were not found to differ between the two schedules. Trial participants were enrolled by age into 18-55, 56-69 and 70-plus year subgroups, with 148, 28 and 57 TCR-sequenced participants respectively. A total of 230 to 250 trial participants underwent TCR sequencing, of whom some 200 had received two doses of AZD1222 and some 25 had received two doses of the MenACWY control vaccine.

Overall results and qualifications from the work: After two AZD1222 doses, spike-specific TCR breadth and depth were significantly higher than at day 0 and than in MenACWY recipients. Conclusions about previously exposed vaccinees are limited, since just a handful of AZD1222 recipients were seropositive for SARS-CoV-2 at baseline. CD4 TCRs associated with the vaccine covered the entire spike protein, and the dominant responses were in regions 160-218 and 743-854. Participants were mostly white British, with more females than males. The authors suggested clonal diversity may have been underestimated. The 56-69-year group was small, and its depth increase did not reach significance, likely because of low power. Because no day 14 peak-response samples were available, repertoires were characterized only after the peak T cell response. Nearly half of unique spike-specific TCRs reportedly recognized epitopes outside regions mutated in the B.1.351 and B.1.1.7 variants.

Read against the paper, the sample's time point label means: baseline before first vaccination. Vaccinee samples were obtained from the UK trials COV001 and COV002, which included a single-blind randomized controlled phase 2/3 trial of AZD1222 (ChAdOx1 nCoV-19) in healthy adults. For TCRbeta chain sequencing, PBMC samples from trial participants were taken at day 0 and at day 28 after the second dose. The CDR3 regions of human TCRbeta chains were subjected to immunosequencing. The authors processed their data as follows. TCRs in the repertoires were compared against a reference library of SARS-CoV-2-specific TCRs that had been generated with the MIRA antigen-specificity platform. Breadth meant the fraction of unique TCRs that were SARS-CoV-2-associated, whereas depth meant the fraction of total T cells that were SARS-CoV-2-associated. Using the MIRA data, each spike-specific TCR was mapped to the spike region that the TCR reacts to and placed in a CD4 or CD8 class. Log10-transformed breadth and depth values were compared by one-way ANOVA with Sidak's multiple comparisons tests. TCRdb limited this immuneACCESS table to in-frame rearrangements with V and J called. A share of clones is missing; checked studies link under half to unresolved V genes, and the rest is unexplained. The V and J calls and clone size come from that table; D and trimming were worked out from the DNA. Counted in this sample were about 63,000 clones; roughly 87% of them appeared once. The ten most abundant clones make up roughly 18% of the sample.

The chain uses TRBV10-3 and TRBJ2-3; the D gene is possibly TRBD1 or TRBD2, each agreeing over 5 bases. The TCR originated in an adult in good health. The sequencing here drew on peripheral blood, taken on day 0 of AZD1222 vaccination. The nucleotide sequence is given as TGTGCCAGTCACCGGGACCAGGCGGATACGCAGTATTTT. The translation is CASHRDQADTQYF.